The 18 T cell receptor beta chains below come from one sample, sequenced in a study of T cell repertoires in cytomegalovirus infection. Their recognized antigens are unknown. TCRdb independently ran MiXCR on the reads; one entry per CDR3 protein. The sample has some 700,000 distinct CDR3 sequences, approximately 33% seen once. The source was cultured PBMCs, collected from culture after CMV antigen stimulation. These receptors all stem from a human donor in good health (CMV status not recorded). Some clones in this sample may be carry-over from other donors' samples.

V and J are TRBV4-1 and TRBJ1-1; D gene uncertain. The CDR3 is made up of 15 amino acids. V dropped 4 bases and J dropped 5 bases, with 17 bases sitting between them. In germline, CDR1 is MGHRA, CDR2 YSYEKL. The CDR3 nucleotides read TGCGCCAGCAGCCCAGGAGTCGGGGTTCAGACTGAAGCTTTCTTT. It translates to CASSPGVGVQTEAFF.

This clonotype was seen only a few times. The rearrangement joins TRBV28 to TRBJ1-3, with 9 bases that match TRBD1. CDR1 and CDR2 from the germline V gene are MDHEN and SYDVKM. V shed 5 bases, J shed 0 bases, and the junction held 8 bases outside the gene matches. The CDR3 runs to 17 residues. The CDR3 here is CASSPGTGKDSGNTIYF. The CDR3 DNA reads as TGTGCCAGCAGTCCGGGGACAGGGAAAGACTCTGGAAACACCATATATTTT.

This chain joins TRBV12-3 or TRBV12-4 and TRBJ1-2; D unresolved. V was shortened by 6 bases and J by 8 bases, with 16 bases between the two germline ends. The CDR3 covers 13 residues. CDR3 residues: CASSPGRERGYTF. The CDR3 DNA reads TGTGCCAGCAGCCCTGGGCGGGAGCGGGGCTACACCTTC.

DNA for the CDR3: TGTGCCACCAGTGATCCCCGAGGGGGGCGGGCAGATACGCAGTATTTT. Translating gives CATSDPRGGRADTQYF. The chain couples TRBV24-1 to TRBJ2-3; D possibly matches TRBD1 or TRBD2 (6 bases each). Germline CDR1 KGHDR, CDR2 SFDVKD. Between the trimmed V and J ends, which lost 3 bases and 4 bases, there was a span of 16 bases. This CDR3 contains 16 residues.

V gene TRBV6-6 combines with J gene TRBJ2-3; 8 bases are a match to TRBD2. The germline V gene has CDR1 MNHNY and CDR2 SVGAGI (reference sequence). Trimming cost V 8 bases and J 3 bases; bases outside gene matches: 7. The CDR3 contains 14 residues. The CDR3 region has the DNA TGTGCCAGCCGGCTAGCGGGCATGACAGATACGCAGTATTTT. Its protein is CASRLAGMTDTQYF.

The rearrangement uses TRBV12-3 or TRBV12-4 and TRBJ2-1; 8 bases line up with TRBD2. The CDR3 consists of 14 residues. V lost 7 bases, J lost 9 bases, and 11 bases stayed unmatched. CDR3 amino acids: CASTRGGGRGEQFF. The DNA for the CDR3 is TGTGCCAGCACCCGGGGGGGAGGGCGGGGTGAGCAGTTCTTC.

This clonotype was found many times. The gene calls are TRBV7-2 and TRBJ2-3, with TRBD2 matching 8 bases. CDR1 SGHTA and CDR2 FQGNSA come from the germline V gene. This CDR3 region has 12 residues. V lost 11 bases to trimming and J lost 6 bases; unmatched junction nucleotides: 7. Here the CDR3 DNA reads TGTGCCGCGGGGCGGGGGGAGGATACGCAGTATTTT. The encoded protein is CAAGRGEDTQYF.

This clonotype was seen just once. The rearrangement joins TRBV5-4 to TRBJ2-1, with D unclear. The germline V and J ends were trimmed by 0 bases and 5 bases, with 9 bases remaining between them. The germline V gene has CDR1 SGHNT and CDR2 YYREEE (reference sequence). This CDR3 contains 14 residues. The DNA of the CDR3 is TGTGCCAGCAGCTTGGCCGTGATTAACAATGAGCAGTTCTTC. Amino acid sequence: CASSLAVINNEQFF.

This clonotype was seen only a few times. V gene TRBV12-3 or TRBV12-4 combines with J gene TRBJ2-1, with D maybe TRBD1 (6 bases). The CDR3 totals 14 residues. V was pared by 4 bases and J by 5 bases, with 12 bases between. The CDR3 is CASSSPGTNNEQFF. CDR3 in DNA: TGTGCCAGCAGTTCTCCCGGGACAAACAATGAGCAGTTCTTC.

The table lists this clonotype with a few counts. The CDR3 protein is CASSLAEKRRDTQYF. The CDR3 region has the DNA TGTGCCAGCAGCTTAGCGGAGAAAAGGAGAGATACGCAGTATTTT. The chain combines TRBV7-2 with TRBJ2-3; D gene unclear. Trimming took 0 bases from V and 5 from J, leaving 12 bases between them. The germline gives CDR1 SGHTA, CDR2 FQGNSA. The CDR3 covers 15 residues.

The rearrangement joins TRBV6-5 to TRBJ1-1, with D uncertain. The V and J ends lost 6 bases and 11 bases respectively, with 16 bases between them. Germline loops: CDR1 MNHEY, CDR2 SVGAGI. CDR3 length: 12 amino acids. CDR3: CASSAGRTGAFF. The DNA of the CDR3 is TGTGCCAGCAGCGCCGGACGAACGGGGGCTTTCTTT.

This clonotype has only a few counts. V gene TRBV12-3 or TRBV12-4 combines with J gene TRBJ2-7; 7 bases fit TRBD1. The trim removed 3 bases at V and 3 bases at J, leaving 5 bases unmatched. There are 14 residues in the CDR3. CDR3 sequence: CASSLWDRIYEQYF. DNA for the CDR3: TGTGCCAGCAGTTTGTGGGACAGAATCTACGAGCAGTACTTC.

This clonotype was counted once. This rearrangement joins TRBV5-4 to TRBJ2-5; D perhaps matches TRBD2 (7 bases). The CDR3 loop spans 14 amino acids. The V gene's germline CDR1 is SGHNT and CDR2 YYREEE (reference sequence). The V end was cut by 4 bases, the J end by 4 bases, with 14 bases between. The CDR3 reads CASSQGRGAETQYF. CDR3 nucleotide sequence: TGTGCCAGCAGCCAGGGACGGGGGGCAGAGACCCAGTACTTC.

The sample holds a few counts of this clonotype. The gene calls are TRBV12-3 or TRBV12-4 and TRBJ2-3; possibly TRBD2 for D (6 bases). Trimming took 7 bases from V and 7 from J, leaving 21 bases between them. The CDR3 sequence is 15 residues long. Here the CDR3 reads CASNVRRGAGNTQYF. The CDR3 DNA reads TGTGCCAGCAACGTCAGGCGCGGGGCGGGTAATACGCAGTATTTT.

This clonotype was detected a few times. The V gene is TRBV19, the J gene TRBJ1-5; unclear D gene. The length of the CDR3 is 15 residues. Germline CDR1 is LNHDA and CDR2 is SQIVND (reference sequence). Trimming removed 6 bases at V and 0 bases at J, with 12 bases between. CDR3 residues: CASSHGRPSNQPQHF. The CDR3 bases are TGTGCCAGTAGCCATGGTAGGCCTAGCAATCAGCCCCAGCATTTT.

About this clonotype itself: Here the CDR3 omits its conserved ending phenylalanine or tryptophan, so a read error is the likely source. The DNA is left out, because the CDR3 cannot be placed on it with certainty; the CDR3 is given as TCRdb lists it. The CDR3 loop reads CASSLAFQGSYNEQLV. The chain couples TRBV7-2 to TRBJ2-1; TRBD1 reflects the table's D call only, with no check against the DNA. A total of 16 residues make up the CDR3, ends included. Germline assignment: CDR1 SGHTA and CDR2 FQGNSA.

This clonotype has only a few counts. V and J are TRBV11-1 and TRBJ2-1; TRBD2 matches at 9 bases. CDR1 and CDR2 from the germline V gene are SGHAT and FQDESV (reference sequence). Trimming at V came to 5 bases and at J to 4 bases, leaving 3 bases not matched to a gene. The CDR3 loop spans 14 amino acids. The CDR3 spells CASSAGGEYNEQFF. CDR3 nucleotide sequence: TGTGCCAGCAGCGCGGGAGGGGAGTACAATGAGCAGTTCTTC.

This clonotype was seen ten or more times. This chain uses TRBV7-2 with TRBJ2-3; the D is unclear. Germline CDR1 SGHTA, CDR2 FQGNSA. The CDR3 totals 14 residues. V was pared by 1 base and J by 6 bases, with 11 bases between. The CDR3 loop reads CASSLELRGDTQYF. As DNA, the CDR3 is TGTGCCAGCAGCTTAGAACTTCGAGGTGATACGCAGTATTTT.